The 17 T cell receptor beta chains listed next were all sequenced from one sample in a study of OX40 agonist ivuxolimab in advanced cancers. This table comes from immunoSEQ multiplex PCR, and its TCRdb copy is limited to in-frame clones, with some not included. The sample lists about 69,000 clones, 90% occurring once. The sample consisted of CD4+ or CD8+ T cells sorted from blood, taken in a trial of the OX40 agonist ivuxolimab. These TCRs come from an adult with an advanced solid tumor such as melanoma, head and neck, liver or kidney cancer.

V usage is TRBV6-1 and J usage is TRBJ1-6; possibly TRBD1 for D (5 bases). Germline lookup yields CDR1 MNHNS and CDR2 SASEGT. The V and J ends lost 4 bases and 16 bases respectively, with 17 bases between them. The CDR3 consists of 13 residues. The CDR3 reads CASSGGNEGWLHF. CDR3 sequence (DNA): TGTGCCAGCAGTGGGGGGAATGAGGGTTGGCTCCACTTT.

In DNA form, the CDR3 reads TGCGCCAGCAGCCAATACCCCGGGACAGGGAGAGGCTATGGCTACACCTTC. Amino acid sequence: CASSQYPGTGRGYGYTF. V gene TRBV4-3 combines with J gene TRBJ1-2; 9 bases fit TRBD1. The CDR3 is 17 residues long. In germline, CDR1 is LGHNA, CDR2 YSLEER. The junction had 11 bases not matched to a gene; V was cut back by 2 bases and J by 4 bases.

The chain has TRBV19 and TRBJ2-5; D call uncertain. Germline lookup yields CDR1 LNHDA and CDR2 SQIVND (reference sequence). Trimming pared 5 bases from V and 4 bases from J, leaving 14 bases between. This CDR3 comprises 14 residues. CDR3 region: CASSQPGSAETQYF. The CDR3 DNA sequence: TGTGCCAGTAGTCAGCCTGGGTCTGCAGAGACCCAGTACTTC.

Written as DNA, the CDR3 is TGCGCCAGCAGCGGGGGGACAGGGTCGAACGAGCAGTACTTC. It encodes CASSGGTGSNEQYF. The rearrangement uses TRBV5-1 and TRBJ2-7, with 9 bases matching TRBD1. From germline, CDR1 is SGHRS and CDR2 YFSETQ. Losses at the gene ends were 4 bases for V and 5 bases for J; bases not matched to a gene: 7. The CDR3 has 14 amino acids.

This clone appeared a single time. The chain recombines TRBV29-1 with TRBJ2-3, with D perhaps TRBD1 (6 bases). CDR3 length equals 14 residues. From germline, CDR1 is SQVTM and CDR2 ANQGSEA. V lost 7 bases and J lost 3, with 17 bases in between. The CDR3: CSAFWRQGTDTQYF. The DNA of the CDR3 is TGCAGCGCCTTCTGGCGTCAGGGGACAGATACGCAGTATTTT.

The rearrangement joins TRBV7-9 to TRBJ1-5; perhaps TRBD1 as D (5 bases). Looked up from germline, CDR1 is SEHNR and CDR2 is FQNEAQ (reference sequence). CDR3 length: 16 amino acids. Trimming removed 5 bases at V and 0 bases at J, with 14 bases between. CDR3 loop: CASSLMGPGSNQPQHF. In DNA form, the CDR3 reads TGTGCCAGCAGCCTAATGGGACCGGGTAGCAATCAGCCCCAGCATTTT. The variable domain in full, completed from reference TRBV7-9 and TRBJ1-5, reads DTGVSQNPRHKITKRGQNVTFRCDPISEHNRLYWYRQTLGQGPEFLTYFQNEAQLEKSRLLSDRFSAERPKGSFSTLEIQRTEQGDSAMYLCASSLMGPGSNQPQHFGDGTRLSIL.

The rearrangement links TRBV6-5 to TRBJ1-5; D remains ambiguous. Between the trimmed V and J ends, which lost 5 bases and 3 bases, there was a span of 8 bases. Looked up from germline, CDR1 is MNHEY and CDR2 is SVGAGI. The CDR3 totals 13 residues. DNA of the CDR3: TGTGCCAGCAGTCCAAAGCTCAATCAGCCCCAGCATTTT. The encoded protein is CASSPKLNQPQHF.

This clone came up a few times. The chain has TRBV11-2 and TRBJ1-5; TRBD1 matches at 12 bases. V lost 5 bases and J lost 6; bases outside the gene matches: 11. Germline CDR1 is SGHAT and CDR2 is FQNNGV. The CDR3 loop spans 17 amino acids. Written as DNA, the CDR3 is TGTGCCAGCAGCCCCGGGACAGGGGGCTCTGGAGGTCAGCCCCAGCATTTT. Protein: CASSPGTGGSGGQPQHF.

V and J are TRBV19 and TRBJ1-2; 8 bases agree with TRBD1. Germline V gene data show CDR1 as LNHDA and CDR2 as SQIVND (reference sequence). The CDR3 is made up of 16 amino acids. The J segment lost 7 bases and the V segment lost 1 base, leaving 11 bases of the junction unmatched. The CDR3 DNA is TGTGCCAGTAGTATAGCCCCGGTACAGGGGGTACTTGGCTACACCTTC. This translates into CASSIAPVQGVLGYTF.

The chain uses TRBV5-1 and TRBJ2-7; 7 bases map to TRBD1. The CDR3 length is 14 residues. Trimming took 5 bases from V and 9 from J; bases not matched to a gene: 14. CDR1 and CDR2 (germline): SGHRS, YFSETQ. CDR3 coding DNA: TGCGCCAGCAGTTCCAGACAGGGTGTTTACTTGCAGTACTTC. This translates into CASSSRQGVYLQYF.

V is TRBV11-3 and J is TRBJ2-3; 9 nucleotides line up with TRBD2. J was trimmed by 4 bases and V by 6 bases; bases with no gene match: 5. The CDR3 has 14 residues. Germline CDR1 is SGHNT and CDR2 is YENEEA. The CDR3 coding sequence is TGTGCCAGCAGTCAGCGGGAGGCTCCAGATACGCAGTATTTT. Its protein is CASSQREAPDTQYF.

The chain recombines TRBV5-8 with TRBJ1-2, with D possibly matching TRBD1 (6 bases). The CDR3 extends over 14 amino acids. V was trimmed by 4 bases and J by 2 bases, leaving 12 bases between them. Germline V gives CDR1 SGHTS, CDR2 YDEGEE. The CDR3 DNA sequence: TGTGCCAGCAGCACCGGACAGATAAACTATGGCTACACCTTC. Residues: CASSTGQINYGYTF.

This chain uses TRBV5-1 with TRBJ1-2, with 9 positions matching TRBD1. This CDR3 is built from 14 residues. Losses at the gene ends were 4 bases for V and 6 bases for J; bases not matched to a gene: 7. From germline, CDR1 is SGHRS and CDR2 YFSETQ. CDR3 residues: CASSTAGQGHGYTF. The CDR3 nucleotides read TGCGCCAGCAGCACAGCGGGACAGGGCCATGGCTACACCTTC.

This sequence joins TRBV18 and TRBJ2-5, with D unclear. This CDR3 comprises 15 residues. Per the germline V gene, CDR1 is KGHSH and CDR2 is LQKENI. Trimming took 5 bases from V and 4 from J, leaving 17 bases between them. CDR3 region: CASSTAPGLGETQYF. The CDR3 nucleotides are TGTGCCAGCTCAACGGCTCCCGGGTTAGGAGAGACCCAGTACTTC.

The chain has TRBV5-1 and TRBJ2-7; 7 bases match TRBD2. After removal of 0 bases from V and 4 bases from J, the junction contained 7 bases not matched to a gene. The germline gives CDR1 SGHRS, CDR2 YFSETQ. The CDR3 is 15 amino acids. CDR3 amino acids: CASSLGGGRGYEQYF. In DNA, the CDR3 is TGCGCCAGCAGCTTGGGGGGCGGGAGAGGGTACGAGCAGTACTTC.

The chain employs TRBV5-1 and TRBJ2-3; TRBD1 matches 7 bases. Germline V gene data show CDR1 as SGHRS and CDR2 as YFSETQ. V trimming: 4 bases; J trimming: 4 bases; junction bases outside the gene matches: 6. CDR3 size: 14 residues. The CDR3 spells CASSRQGEADTQYF. CDR3 nucleotides: TGCGCCAGCAGCCGACAGGGAGAGGCAGATACGCAGTATTTT.

The J gene is TRBJ2-5, the V gene TRBV7-2; 9 bases agree with TRBD2. J was trimmed by 1 base and V by 5 bases; bases with no gene match: 11. This CDR3 region has 17 residues. Germline V gene lookup returns CDR1 SGHTA and CDR2 FQGNSA. CDR3 DNA: TGTGCCAGCAGCCCTTTACCCATTAGCGGGAGCCAAGAGACCCAGTACTTC. Its protein product is CASSPLPISGSQETQYF.